This T cell receptor beta chain was captured in a study of molecular identifiers for immune sequencing clone quantification. When naive CD8 T cells were sorted, they were gated as CD8+CD4-CCR7+CD45RA+. MiXCR, applied by TCRdb to the PCR reads, yields one record per CDR3 protein. This sample has hundreds of thousands of distinct CDR3 sequences, with about 25% found just once. Findings and caveats of the study: Among 920,000 or so naive cells, as was reported, spiked Jurkat TCR RNA from one cell was detectable. Clone sizes that are highly expanded could be underestimated when identical TCR molecules share a barcode. Naive cells had under 1% of molecules in clones above 20 RNA copies, effectors over 99%.

About this clonotype: As yet, its antigen is unknown. This CDR3 fails to terminate in the conserved phenylalanine or tryptophan, so it likely reflects a read error.

The sample taken for sequencing was naive CD8+ T cells from blood, with Jurkat cell RNA spiked in. Subset defined: FACS-sorted CD8+CD4-CCR7+CD45RA+ naive T cells. This TCR came from a human donor in good health. Some libraries in this study had Jurkat cell RNA spiked in.

The CDR3 reads CATTGSSGVYNEQFS. The CDR3 nucleotides are TGTGCCACCACGGGCTCTAGCGGAGTATACAATGAGCAGTTCTCC. V gene TRBV24-1 combines with J gene TRBJ2-1; 7 bases line up with TRBD2. With 8 bases clipped from V and 4 bases from J, the junction kept 10 bases outside the gene matches. Germline V gives CDR1 KGHDR, CDR2 SFDVKD. The CDR3 length is 15 residues.